The 14 T cell receptor beta chains below all came from one sample that was sequenced in a study of T cell repertoires in cytomegalovirus infection. TCRdb analysed the reads with MiXCR anew, one entry per CDR3 protein. The sample carries 270,000 or so distinct CDR3 sequences, more than 15% recorded once. Sequencing was carried out using CD8+ T cells from PBMCs. The receptors shown here come from a human donor in good health (CMV status not recorded). Some clones in this sample may be carry-over from other donors' samples.

This clonotype was seen a few times. This sequence joins TRBV9 and TRBJ2-3; maybe TRBD2 (5 bases). V was clipped by 0 bases and J by 0 bases, with 8 bases between them. The CDR3 extends over 15 amino acids. Germline V gives CDR1 SGDLS, CDR2 YYNGEE. In DNA, the CDR3 is TGTGCCAGCAGCGTAGGTGGACTCAGCACAGATACGCAGTATTTT. Translation: CASSVGGLSTDTQYF.

The chain uses TRBV29-1 and TRBJ1-2; D not resolved. The CDR3 is made up of 14 amino acids. V was shortened by 4 bases and J by 4 bases, with 16 bases between the two germline ends. Germline-derived CDR1 and CDR2 are SQVTM and ANQGSEA. The CDR3 DNA reads TGCAGCGTTGGTAGACCAGACGTCGGCTATGGCTACACCTTC. Amino acids: CSVGRPDVGYGYTF.

The chain links TRBV11-1 to TRBJ1-6; D gene unclear. Trimming took off 5 bases at V and 0 bases at J, with 17 bases between the two ends. The CDR3 spans 18 residues. Germline CDR1 reads SGHAT; CDR2 reads FQDESV (reference sequence). The chain's CDR3 is CASSDHRLRSSYNSPLHF. CDR3 bases: TGTGCCAGCAGCGACCACCGGCTCAGGAGCTCCTATAATTCACCCCTCCACTTT.

This clonotype has ten or more counts. The chain combines TRBV12-3 or TRBV12-4 with TRBJ2-1, with 10 bases that match TRBD1. Germline trimming cut 6 bases from V and 5 bases from J; bases unmatched to any gene: 10. The CDR3 length is 16 residues. The CDR3 nucleotides are TGTGCCAGCAGCACGACAGGGGGCTACAATGACAATGAGCAGTTCTTC. Its translation: CASSTTGGYNDNEQFF.

This clonotype was counted only a few times. The gene calls are TRBV19 and TRBJ2-3; TRBD2 matches at 10 bases. Germline values: CDR1 LNHDA, CDR2 SQIVND (reference sequence). V was pared by 10 bases and J by 4 bases, with 14 bases of the junction left unmatched. The CDR3 has 16 amino acids. Here the CDR3 reads CATVPAERGGPDTQYF. CDR3 in DNA: TGTGCCACCGTCCCTGCGGAGCGGGGGGGGCCAGATACGCAGTATTTT. Using reference TRBV19 and TRBJ2-3 for the parts outside the CDR3, the full variable domain is DGGITQSPKYLFRKEGQNVTLSCEQNLNHDAMYWYRQDPGQGLRLIYYSQIVNDFQKGDIAEGYSVSREKKESFPLTVTSAQKNPTAFYLCATVPAERGGPDTQYFGPGTRLTVL.

This clonotype was counted only a few times. This chain links TRBV7-9 with TRBJ2-1; 7 positions agree with TRBD2. Unmatched junction bases numbered 7, after V lost 6 bases and J lost 8 bases. The CDR3 spans 13 residues. Germline CDR1 SEHNR, CDR2 FQNEAQ (reference sequence). DNA of the CDR3: TGTGCCAGCAGTAGAGCGGGAATCGATGAGCAGTTCTTC. As protein: CASSRAGIDEQFF.

This clonotype has more than one count but fewer than ten. The V gene is TRBV29-1, the J gene TRBJ2-2; 7 bases map to TRBD1. This CDR3 region has 16 residues. V lost 0 bases to trimming and J lost 3 bases; unmatched junction nucleotides: 7. Germline V gene data show CDR1 as SQVTM and CDR2 as ANQGSEA. CDR3 sequence reads: CSVEEYRTGDTGELFF. CDR3 sequence (DNA): TGCAGCGTTGAAGAATATCGGACAGGCGACACCGGGGAGCTGTTTTTT.

This clonotype came up a few times. The chain uses TRBV7-9 and TRBJ1-4; D possibly corresponds to TRBD1 (5 bases). The CDR3 consists of 16 residues. The germline gives CDR1 SEHNR, CDR2 FQNEAQ (reference sequence). Trimming pared 4 bases from V and 4 bases from J, leaving 16 bases between. The CDR3 here is CASSSPFLGVNEKLFF. CDR3 DNA sequence: TGTGCCAGCAGCTCCCCATTCTTGGGGGTTAATGAAAAACTGTTTTTT.

This clonotype came up many times. The chain employs TRBV7-2 and TRBJ1-2; 7 bases line up with TRBD1. The CDR3 sequence is 13 residues long. Germline CDR1 and CDR2: SGHTA and FQGNSA. J was trimmed by 4 bases and V by 4 bases; bases with no gene match: 3. The chain's CDR3 is CASSSRQGYGYTF. CDR3 bases: TGTGCCAGCAGCTCGCGACAGGGCTATGGCTACACCTTC.

The genes are TRBV7-9 and TRBJ1-2; 9 bases agree with TRBD1. Per the germline V gene, CDR1 is SEHNR and CDR2 is FQNEAQ (reference sequence). The CDR3 is 15 residues long. V was clipped by 5 bases and J by 8 bases; unmatched bases: 12. CDR3 sequence reads: CASSPPQGAQGGYTF. The DNA of the CDR3 is TGTGCCAGCAGCCCTCCACAGGGGGCTCAAGGAGGCTACACCTTC. Full variable domain (missing parts from reference TRBV7-9 and TRBJ1-2): DTGVSQNPRHKITKRGQNVTFRCDPISEHNRLYWYRQTLGQGPEFLTYFQNEAQLEKSRLLSDRFSAERPKGSFSTLEIQRTEQGDSAMYLCASSPPQGAQGGYTFGSGTRLTVV.

The gene calls are TRBV28 and TRBJ1-5; D gene unclear. V was clipped by 2 bases and J by 4 bases, with 18 bases between them. In germline, CDR1 is MDHEN, CDR2 SYDVKM. The CDR3 is made up of 17 amino acids. CDR3 DNA: TGTGCCAGCAGTTTAGGACGGTCGGGTATACGGAATCAGCCCCAGCATTTT. This gives the protein CASSLGRSGIRNQPQHF.

This clonotype was counted between two and nine times. The chain carries TRBV27 and TRBJ2-7, with a tentative D call TRBD1 (5 bases). The CDR3 contains 16 residues. Between the trimmed V and J ends, which lost 3 bases and 1 base, there was a span of 16 bases. Germline CDR1 MNHEY, CDR2 SMNVEV (reference sequence). DNA for the CDR3: TGTGCCAGCAGTTTGCGTCAGGGCGGTGGGTCCTACGAGCAGTACTTC. This codes for CASSLRQGGGSYEQYF.

The chain combines TRBV6-5 with TRBJ2-2; 11 nucleotides match TRBD2. J lost 5 bases, V lost 10 bases, and 9 bases had no gene match. Germline lookup yields CDR1 MNHEY and CDR2 SVGAGI. This CDR3 has 15 amino acids. Here the CDR3 reads CATHTSGGYTGELFF. In DNA, the CDR3 is TGTGCCACGCATACTAGCGGGGGTTATACCGGGGAGCTGTTTTTT.

In this sample, this clonotype turned up many times. V gene TRBV7-2 combines with J gene TRBJ1-3, with D perhaps matching TRBD1 (6 bases). V lost 7 bases to trimming and J lost 4 bases, with 20 bases between them. This CDR3 has 16 amino acids. The germline V gene has CDR1 SGHTA and CDR2 FQGNSA. The CDR3 loop reads CASTVGGYLSGNTIYF. The CDR3 DNA reads TGTGCCAGCACGGTTGGGGGCTACCTATCAGGAAACACCATATATTTT.